The clone carrying this T cell receptor (beta chain) was found a few times. The antigen is unknown. This specimen belongs to a study of graft-versus-host responses after intestinal transplantation. Study results and limitations: Recipient marrow held GvH clones, some first seen in ileum or blood.

From germline, CDR1 is ENHRY and CDR2 SYGVKD. The CDR3 runs to 11 residues. Trimming left V 8 bases short and J 1 base short, with 5 bases between. TCRdb keeps only in-frame clones here, not all; method: immunoSEQ multiplex PCR. The table lists about 97,000 clones, 75% to 95% of them singletons. V gene TRBV10-3 combines with J gene TRBJ1-1; D is ambiguous. The material sequenced was PBMCs, taken around 68 weeks after intestinal transplant. This TCR derives from a human patient who received an intestinal transplant, so some T cells may come from the graft donor. The CDR3 nucleotides read TGTGCCATCGGCGGGAACACTGAAGCTTTCTTT. Residues: CAIGGNTEAFF.